Sequencing of this T cell receptor beta chain was carried out in a study of blood T cell repertoires in COVID-19. On the study more broadly: PBMCs, B-cell-depleted T cells, or T cells were the source of the cDNA or gDNA that made up the material.

Germline CDR1 reads GTSNPN; CDR2 reads SVGIG (reference sequence). After removal of 4 bases from V and 8 bases from J, the junction contained 12 bases not matched to a gene. The length of the CDR3 is 14 residues. Assay: immunoSEQ multiplex PCR; the TCRdb copy retains only in-frame clones and omits some. The sample yields fewer than 250,000 clones, approximately 90% seen once. Each participant's cohort was designated according to participant-reported clinical history. Either two negative PCRs, clearance, or symptom resolution qualified Cohort 3 donors as recovered. V is TRBV30 and J is TRBJ1-2, with TRBD1 matching 8 bases. Sequenced sample: PBMCs or T cells enriched from blood (not recorded which). The source of this sequence is a man aged 25-45 years who had recovered from COVID-19. The CDR3 protein is CAWKGADREYGYTF. In nucleotides, the CDR3 is TGTGCCTGGAAGGGCGCGGACAGGGAATACGGCTACACCTTC.